Listed below are T cell receptor beta chains from one sample, sequenced in a study of T cell repertoires in cytomegalovirus infection. TCRdb reprocessed the reads with MiXCR, giving one entry per CDR3 protein. The profile shows around 740,000 distinct CDR3 sequences, 35% of them singletons. The sequenced sample was PBMCs. The receptors originated from a human donor in good health (CMV status not recorded). Some clones in this sample may be carry-over from other donors' samples. The conserved cysteine and the conserved F or W are not part of the CDR3 here. The order of the fields is clone size, V gene, J gene, CDR3 protein. Not every row has a clone size; where given, it reads once, few, many or a size class.

once	TRBV15	TRBJ2-7	ATSFPIRDRGVHEQY
few	TRBV7-9	TRBJ1-1	ASSLEVRGKAF
-	TRBV28	TRBJ1-2	ASSSYGQSYGYT
few	TRBV7-9	TRBJ1-2	ASSLNLRDSDGYT
-	TRBV20-1	TRBJ2-2	SARDQPPNTGELF
few	TRBV6-5	TRBJ2-3	ASRPSSGEADTQY
few	TRBV5-1	TRBJ2-1	ASSLSGRGSSYNEQF
-	TRBV11-2	TRBJ2-5	ASSHRDRETQY
few	TRBV18	TRBJ1-1	ASSPTLGDTGRTEAF
-	TRBV28	TRBJ2-2	ASSKAGWGSTGELF